This T cell receptor beta chain was observed in a study of radiation and T cells in renal cell carcinoma. Clones were read by immunoSEQ multiplex PCR, and TCRdb kept only the in-frame ones, dropping some. The sample includes tens of thousands of clones, 65% to 90% of them seen just once. The CDR3 has 15 residues. V shed 4 bases and J 3 bases; nucleotides not matched to a gene: 6. Germline V gene lookup returns CDR1 SGHTS and CDR2 YDEGEE. Noted time point: blood 2 weeks post-SBRT. Indicated treatment: 15 Gy SBRT to primary tumor, nephrectomy 4 weeks later. The receptor's source is a woman aged 45 to 65 with renal cell carcinoma. This specimen was blood, taken from a patient whose treatment included radiotherapy and nephrectomy. The chain combines TRBV5-8 with TRBJ1-1, with TRBD1 matching over 10 bases. CDR3 nucleotides: TGTGCCAGCAGCGGCCCCGGGACAGGGGACACTGAAGCTTTCTTT. Translated, it gives CASSGPGTGDTEAFF. The full variable domain, its missing parts supplied by reference TRBV5-8 and TRBJ1-1, is EAGVTQSPTHLIKTRGQQATLRCSPISGHTSVYWYQQALGLGLQFLLWYDEGEERNRGNFPPRFSGRQFPNYSSELNVNALELEDSALYLCASSGPGTGDTEAFFGQGTRLTVV.